This T cell receptor (beta chain) was captured by sequencing in a study of blood T cell repertoires in COVID-19. Looking at the study overall: Sample material is recorded as cDNA or gDNA derived from T cells, B-cell-depleted T cells, or PBMCs.

Per germline, CDR1 KGHDR and CDR2 SFDVKD. Trimming at V came to 3 bases and at J to 0 bases, leaving 10 bases not matched to a gene. CDR3 length equals 21 residues. In the original analysis: The assay estimated nucleated cells by amplifying reference gene primers. Produced via immunoSEQ multiplex PCR; TCRdb's table is partial and in-frame only. The V and J calls and clone size are taken from that table; D and trimming were inferred from the DNA. The sample has approximately 140,000 clones; about 80% are singletons. What was sequenced was peripheral blood. This sequence was found in a man in his 70s with acute or convalescent COVID-19. The V and J genes are TRBV24-1 and TRBJ2-6, with TRBD2 identical over 13 bases. CDR3: CATSDNPGLAGKGSGANVLTF. The CDR3 nucleotides read TGTGCCACCAGTGATAATCCGGGACTAGCGGGAAAGGGCTCTGGGGCCAACGTCCTGACTTTC.